The 7 T cell receptor beta chains in this list originate from one sample, sequenced in a study of spatial heterogeneity in lung cancer. Time point of the sample: sample taken at primary tumor resection. TCRdb re-called the 5' RACE reads with MiXCR, one entry per CDR3 protein. The data contain roughly 7,800 distinct CDR3 sequences, about 14% of them seen just once; the ten biggest clones take up roughly 16%. The specimen was normal lung tissue next to the tumor, collected at surgery. The source of these receptors is a male donor with early-stage non-small cell lung cancer.

Comment on this clonotype: A much larger clone differs from this one at a single base, so this may be a read error. The V and J genes are TRBV7-9 and TRBJ2-5; the match to TRBD1 covers 8 bases. Germline V gene data show CDR1 as SEHNR and CDR2 as FQNEAQ (reference sequence). The CDR3 length is 17 residues. CDR3 sequence (DNA): TGTGTCAGCAGCCGGACCGAGACAGGGGCCTTTTCCGAGACCCAGTACTTC. It yields the protein CVSSRTETGAFSETQYF.

This clonotype has a single count. A much larger clone differs from this one at a single base, so this may be a read error. The chain recombines TRBV24-1 with TRBJ1-5; a weak D match, TRBD1 (6 bases). The CDR3 contains 13 residues. Germline CDR1 reads KGHDR; CDR2 reads SFDVKD. The CDR3 nucleotides are TGTACCACCAGTGCAGGGGACGGTCAGCCCCAGCATTTT. Translating it yields CTTSAGDGQPQHF.

This clonotype appeared many times. The chain combines TRBV7-9 with TRBJ2-2; 11 nucleotides align to TRBD1. The length of the CDR3 is 18 residues. Germline V lookup: CDR1 SEHNR, CDR2 FQNEAQ (reference sequence). Trimming removed 5 bases from V and 0 bases from J; junction bases left unmatched: 8. The chain's CDR3 is CASSTSDRGLSNTGELFF. The DNA for the CDR3 is TGTGCCAGCAGCACCTCGGACAGGGGGCTATCGAACACCGGGGAGCTGTTTTTT. Full variable domain (rest looked up from reference TRBV7-9 and TRBJ2-2): DTGVSQNPRHKITKRGQNVTFRCDPISEHNRLYWYRQTLGQGPEFLTYFQNEAQLEKSRLLSDRFSAERPKGSFSTLEIQRTEQGDSAMYLCASSTSDRGLSNTGELFFGEGSRLTVL.

By its share, this clonotype is large. The CDR3 DNA is TGTGCCAGCAGGGGGACTAGCGGTTATACGCAGTATTTT. Its protein product is CASRGTSGYTQYF. The V and J genes are TRBV12-3 or TRBV12-4 and TRBJ2-3, with 11 bases fitting TRBD2. CDR3 length equals 13 residues. V was pared by 6 bases and J by 7 bases, with 3 bases of the junction left unmatched.

This chain uses TRBV29-1 with TRBJ2-5; D not certain. The V and J ends lost 2 bases and 5 bases respectively, with 12 bases between them. Germline V gene lookup returns CDR1 SQVTM and CDR2 ANQGSEA. The CDR3 has 13 amino acids. In DNA form, the CDR3 reads TGCAGCGTTGAACCCCCGGGCCCCGAGACCCAGTACTTC. Its translation is CSVEPPGPETQYF. The complete variable domain, with remaining parts taken from reference TRBV29-1 and TRBJ2-5, reads SAVISQKPSRDICQRGTSLTIQCQVDSQVTMMFWYRQQPGQSLTLIATANQGSEATYESGFVIDKFPISRPNLTFSTLTVSNMSPEDSSIYLCSVEPPGPETQYFGPGTRLLVL.

Within the sample, this clonotype is medium-sized (0.01 to 0.1%). The chain employs TRBV28 and TRBJ2-7, with TRBD1 as a possible D gene (6 bases). Per germline, CDR1 MDHEN and CDR2 SYDVKM. The CDR3 totals 13 residues. The V and J ends lost 6 bases and 4 bases respectively, with 13 bases between them. This CDR3 reads CASRDRFLYEQYF. The CDR3 DNA is TGTGCCAGCAGGGACAGATTTCTTTACGAGCAGTACTTC.

By sample fraction, this clonotype is medium-sized. The chain uses TRBV28 and TRBJ1-6; 7 bases fit TRBD1. Trimming cost V 5 bases and J 10 bases; bases outside gene matches: 14. CDR3 size: 16 residues. Germline values: CDR1 MDHEN, CDR2 SYDVKM. The CDR3 region is CASSPRMTGSGSPLHF. Written as DNA, the CDR3 is TGTGCCAGCAGTCCTAGAATGACAGGGTCCGGGTCACCCCTCCACTTT.